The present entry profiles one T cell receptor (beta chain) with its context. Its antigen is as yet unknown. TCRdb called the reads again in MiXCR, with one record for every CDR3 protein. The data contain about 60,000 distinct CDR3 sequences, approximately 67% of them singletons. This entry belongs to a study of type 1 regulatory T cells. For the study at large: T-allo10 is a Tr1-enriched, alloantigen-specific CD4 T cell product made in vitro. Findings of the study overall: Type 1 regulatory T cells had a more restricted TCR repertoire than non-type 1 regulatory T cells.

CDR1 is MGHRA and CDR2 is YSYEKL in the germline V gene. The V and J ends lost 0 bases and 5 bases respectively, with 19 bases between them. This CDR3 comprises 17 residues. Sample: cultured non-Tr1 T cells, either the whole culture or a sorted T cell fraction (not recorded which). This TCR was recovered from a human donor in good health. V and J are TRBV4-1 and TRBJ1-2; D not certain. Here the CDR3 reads CASSQDPGGIMGYGYTF. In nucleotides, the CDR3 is TGCGCCAGCAGCCAAGACCCCGGAGGGATTATGGGGTATGGCTACACCTTC.